Described below is a single T cell receptor beta chain sequence and its context. The CDR3 consists of 12 residues. Germline values: CDR1 SGDLS, CDR2 YYNGEE. These data are taken from a study of T cells expressing NK-cell markers. TCRdb reanalyzed the 5' RACE reads, giving one entry per CDR3 protein sequence and no DNA. In total, the table holds a few hundred thousand distinct CDR3 sequences. The genes are TRBV9 and TRBJ1-2; as DNA is missing, the TRBD1 call by TCRdb cannot be tested. The sequence derives from a man between 18 and 69 years old in good health. What was sequenced was blood T cells: a sorted CD56 or NKG2C T cell subset, CD4+ or CD8+ T cells, or bulk PBMC T cells (not recorded which). This CDR3 reads CASKKGAYGYTF. The whole variable domain, remainder taken from reference TRBV9 and TRBJ1-2, is DSGVTQTPKHLITATGQRVTLRCSPRSGDLSVYWYQQSLDQGLQFLIQYYNGEERAKGNILERFSAQQFPDLHSELNLSSLELGDSALYFCASKKGAYGYTFGSGTRLTVV.